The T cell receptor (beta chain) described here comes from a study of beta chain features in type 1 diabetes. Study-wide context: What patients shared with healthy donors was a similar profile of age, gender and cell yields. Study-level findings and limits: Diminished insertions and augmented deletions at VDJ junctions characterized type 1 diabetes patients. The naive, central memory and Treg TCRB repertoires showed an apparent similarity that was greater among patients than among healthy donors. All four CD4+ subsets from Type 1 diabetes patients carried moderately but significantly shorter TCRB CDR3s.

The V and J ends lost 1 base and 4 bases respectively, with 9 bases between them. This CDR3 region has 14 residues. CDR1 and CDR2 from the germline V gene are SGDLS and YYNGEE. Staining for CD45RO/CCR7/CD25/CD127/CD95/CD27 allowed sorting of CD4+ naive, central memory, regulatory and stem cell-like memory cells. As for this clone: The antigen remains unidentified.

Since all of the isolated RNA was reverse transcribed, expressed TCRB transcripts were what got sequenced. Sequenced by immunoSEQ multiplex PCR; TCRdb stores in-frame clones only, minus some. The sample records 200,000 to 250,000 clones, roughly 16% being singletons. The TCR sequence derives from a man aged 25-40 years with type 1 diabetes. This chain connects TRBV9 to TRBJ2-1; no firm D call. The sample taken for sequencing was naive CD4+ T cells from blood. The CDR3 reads CASSVQNRYNEQFF. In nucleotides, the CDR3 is TGTGCCAGCAGCGTACAGAATAGATACAATGAGCAGTTCTTC.